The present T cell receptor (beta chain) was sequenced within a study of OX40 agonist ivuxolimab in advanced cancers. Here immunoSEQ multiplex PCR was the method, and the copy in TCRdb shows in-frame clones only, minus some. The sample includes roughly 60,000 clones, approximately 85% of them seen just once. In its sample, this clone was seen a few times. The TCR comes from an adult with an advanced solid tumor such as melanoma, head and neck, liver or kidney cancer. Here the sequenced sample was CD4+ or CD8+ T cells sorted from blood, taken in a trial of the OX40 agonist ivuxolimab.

The CDR3 DNA reads TGTGCCAGCAGCCAAGTATCTGCGGGGGGGCCGGGTGAGCAGTTCTTC. The encoded protein is CASSQVSAGGPGEQFF. The chain links TRBV4-2 to TRBJ2-1; 9 bases line up with TRBD2. V was clipped by 1 base and J by 9 bases; unmatched bases: 10. Germline CDR1 reads LGHNA; CDR2 reads YNFKEQ. The CDR3 covers 16 residues.